This is a list of T cell receptor beta chains from one sample in a study of blood T cell repertoires in COVID-19. Method: immunoSEQ multiplex PCR; TCRdb's copy keeps in-frame clones and lacks some. The sample consists of hundreds of thousands of clones, about 85% of them appearing once. What was sequenced was PBMCs or T cells enriched from blood (not recorded which). Source of these receptors: a woman aged 30 to 39 with acute COVID-19. The CDR3 runs from the conserved cysteine through the conserved F or W. The order of the fields is J gene, clone size, V gene, D gene, CDR3 protein, CDR3 DNA. The D gene is left open where the match is weak. Size is stated for part of the rows, as once, few or many counts, or as a class when the clone is expanded.

TRBJ2-2 NA TRBV19 TRBD1 CASRLDRATTGELFF TGTGCCAGTAGGTTGGACAGGGCCACTACCGGGGAGCTGTTTTTT
TRBJ1-5 NA TRBV15 TRBD1 CATSRDRQGRSNQPQHF TGTGCCACCAGCAGAGATAGACAGGGAAGGAGCAATCAGCCCCAGCATTTT
TRBJ2-1 NA TRBV11-1 TRBD2 CASSLAVLAGYNEQFF TGTGCCAGCAGCTTAGCCGTACTAGCGGGCTACAATGAGCAGTTCTTC
TRBJ1-5 NA TRBV28 NA CASRGSGSYSNQPQHF TGTGCCAGCAGGGGGTCGGGGAGTTATAGCAATCAGCCCCAGCATTTT
TRBJ2-5 NA TRBV6-1 NA CASSEGGQETQYF TGTGCCAGCAGTGAAGGCGGGCAAGAGACCCAGTACTTC
TRBJ1-5 NA TRBV6-5 NA CASSYSRNQPQHF TGTGCCAGCAGTTACTCCCGGAATCAGCCCCAGCATTTT
TRBJ2-7 NA TRBV5-1 TRBD2 CASSLGVGLAGEVQYF TGCGCCAGCAGCTTGGGGGTAGGACTAGCGGGAGAGGTGCAGTACTTC
TRBJ2-5 NA TRBV7-6 TRBD2 CASSLSSLAGGNRGSPKETQYF TGTGCCAGCAGCTTATCGAGTCTAGCGGGGGGGAATAGAGGATCACCGAAAGAGACCCAGTACTTC
TRBJ2-1 NA TRBV7-8 NA CASSLPGEQFF TGTGCCAGCAGCTTACCGGGGGAGCAGTTCTTC
TRBJ2-2 NA TRBV6-1 TRBD1 CASSENRGLRTGELFF TGTGCCAGCAGTGAAAACAGGGGGCTACGGACCGGGGAGCTGTTTTTT
TRBJ2-3 NA TRBV6-5 NA CASSFQDTQYF TGTGCCAGCAGTTTCCAAGATACGCAGTATTTT
TRBJ1-5 NA TRBV19 NA CASSIGRDYQPQHF TGTGCCAGTAGTATAGGCCGGGACTATCAGCCCCAGCATTTT
TRBJ2-3 NA TRBV13 TRBD2 CASSPLLAGALDTQYF TGTGCCAGCAGCCCCTTACTAGCGGGAGCCCTAGATACGCAGTATTTT
TRBJ2-1 NA TRBV28 NA CASSFAGISYNEQFF TGTGCCAGCAGTTTCGCGGGCATTAGCTACAATGAGCAGTTCTTC
TRBJ2-7 NA TRBV5-4 NA CASSPGQTYEQYF TGTGCCAGCAGCCCCGGACAGACATACGAGCAGTACTTC
TRBJ2-1 NA TRBV9 NA CASSVADNEQFF TGTGCCAGCAGCGTAGCGGACAATGAGCAGTTCTTC
TRBJ2-3 NA TRBV7-3 NA CASSPSGSDTQYF TGTGCCAGCAGTCCCTCGGGGTCAGATACGCAGTATTTT
TRBJ2-3 NA TRBV7-2 NA CASSLSGQGTDTQYF TGTGCCAGCAGCTTATCTGGGCAGGGAACAGATACGCAGTATTTT
TRBJ2-1 NA TRBV5-8 TRBD2 CASSFQRGENYNEQFF TGTGCCAGCAGCTTCCAGCGGGGGGAAAATTACAATGAGCAGTTCTTC
TRBJ2-7 NA TRBV6-1 NA CASSEGLSAYEQYF TGTGCCAGCAGTGAGGGACTTTCAGCCTACGAGCAGTACTTC
TRBJ2-2 NA TRBV4-1 NA CASRFIGGTGELFF TGCGCCAGCAGATTTATCGGCGGCACCGGGGAGCTGTTTTTT
TRBJ1-1 few TRBV4-2 NA CASSQKGGVNTEAFF TGTGCCAGCAGCCAAAAGGGGGGGGTTAACACTGAAGCTTTCTTT
TRBJ2-1 NA TRBV13 TRBD2 CASSWPGLGTSGGAYNEQFF TGTGCCAGCAGCTGGCCAGGGTTAGGAACTAGCGGGGGGGCTTACAATGAGCAGTTCTTC
TRBJ1-2 few TRBV5-1 TRBD1 CASSRTGGDGYTF TGCGCCAGCAGCCGGACAGGGGGTGATGGCTACACCTTC
TRBJ1-6 NA TRBV7-8 NA CASSLGAGAGSYNSPLHF TGTGCCAGCAGCTTAGGCGCGGGGGCAGGATCCTATAATTCACCCCTCCACTTT
TRBJ2-7 NA TRBV4-2 TRBD2 CASSQDSASGQKQYF TGTGCCAGCAGCCAAGATTCAGCTAGCGGCCAGAAGCAGTACTTC
TRBJ1-5 NA TRBV5-1 TRBD1 CASSPGQVGQPQHF TGCGCCAGCAGCCCCGGACAGGTCGGTCAGCCCCAGCATTTT
TRBJ2-5 NA TRBV5-1 NA CASSYNTDRTEYQETQYF TGCGCCAGCAGCTACAATACGGATCGGACAGAATACCAAGAGACCCAGTACTTC
TRBJ2-3 NA TRBV10-3 NA CAISGDSGNTDTQYF TGTGCCATCAGTGGTGATAGCGGTAACACAGATACGCAGTATTTT
TRBJ1-6 few TRBV30 TRBD1 CAWSVSGTGDSPLHF TGTGCCTGGAGTGTATCCGGGACAGGGGATTCACCCCTCCACTTT
TRBJ2-5 NA TRBV11-1 NA CASSPGTHGGTQYF TGTGCCAGCAGCCCCGGGACTCACGGAGGGACCCAGTACTTC
TRBJ2-3 NA TRBV28 TRBD2 CASSLWGGASDTQYF TGTGCCAGCAGTTTATGGGGAGGGGCTTCAGATACGCAGTATTTT
TRBJ2-1 NA TRBV24-1 TRBD1 CATSDPKTGGAYNEQFF TGTGCCACCAGTGACCCAAAAACAGGGGGAGCTTACAATGAGCAGTTCTTC
TRBJ2-5 once TRBV28 TRBD1 CASSSWTGGRETQYF TGTGCCAGCAGTTCCTGGACAGGGGGGCGAGAGACCCAGTACTTC
TRBJ2-1 NA TRBV9 TRBD2 CASSVGASGGTAGLGNEQFF TGTGCCAGCAGCGTAGGGGCTAGCGGGGGTACGGCGGGATTGGGGAATGAGCAGTTCTTC
TRBJ1-6 NA TRBV28 NA CASSLSPGQINSYNSPLHF TGTGCCAGCAGTTTATCCCCTGGACAGATCAACTCCTATAATTCACCCCTCCACTTT
TRBJ1-6 NA TRBV28 NA CASSGGYYNSPLHF TGTGCCAGCAGTGGAGGATATTATAATTCACCCCTCCACTTT
TRBJ1-5 NA TRBV28 NA CASSTPGSNQPQHF TGTGCCAGCAGTACACCTGGTAGCAATCAGCCCCAGCATTTT
TRBJ2-2 NA TRBV12-3/TRBV12-4 NA CASSRGTGELFF TGTGCCAGCAGCCGGGGGACCGGGGAGCTGTTTTTT
TRBJ1-4 NA TRBV5-1 NA CASSLSPQGTNEKLFF TGCGCCAGCAGCTTGTCCCCACAGGGCACCAATGAAAAACTGTTTTTT
TRBJ2-2 NA TRBV27 NA CASIAENTGELFF TGTGCCAGCATAGCAGAGAACACCGGGGAGCTGTTTTTT
TRBJ2-5 NA TRBV4-2 TRBD2 CASSQDSALAGEETQYF TGTGCCAGCAGCCAAGATTCGGCCCTAGCGGGCGAAGAGACCCAGTACTTC
TRBJ1-1 NA TRBV19 NA CASSIQNLNTEAFF TGTGCCAGTAGTATACAGAATCTGAACACTGAAGCTTTCTTT
TRBJ2-3 NA TRBV5-1 TRBD2 CASTRGDGSSTDTQYF TGCGCCAGCACGCGGGGGGACGGCTCTTCCACAGATACGCAGTATTTT
TRBJ1-4 few TRBV7-6 TRBD1 CASSKGTVHEKLFF TGTGCCAGCAGCAAAGGGACAGTTCATGAAAAACTGTTTTTT
TRBJ1-2 once TRBV6-5 NA CASSYRTQDSYGYTF TGTGCCAGCAGTTACCGTACCCAGGACAGCTATGGCTACACCTTC
TRBJ2-3 NA TRBV6-2/TRBV6-3 TRBD2 CASSYGAGNTDTQYF TGTGCCAGCAGTTACGGAGCGGGGAACACAGATACGCAGTATTTT
TRBJ1-6 NA TRBV7-8 NA CASSPPRDGSPLHF TGTGCCAGCAGCCCGCCGCGGGACGGTTCACCCCTCCACTTT
TRBJ1-5 NA TRBV28 NA CASSWPQDYSNQPQHF TGTGCCAGCAGTTGGCCACAGGATTATAGCAATCAGCCCCAGCATTTT
TRBJ2-7 NA TRBV29-1 TRBD2 CSVESPWEGDEQYF TGCAGCGTTGAATCTCCCTGGGAGGGTGACGAGCAGTACTTC
TRBJ2-1 NA TRBV13 TRBD1 CASSYGDRRNEQFF TGTGCCAGCAGTTACGGGGACAGACGCAATGAGCAGTTCTTC
TRBJ2-3 NA TRBV30 NA CAWSSSTDTQYF TGTGCCTGGAGTTCTAGCACAGATACGCAGTATTTT
TRBJ1-2 NA TRBV2 NA CATHRTVNGYTF TGTGCCACCCACAGGACCGTAAATGGCTACACCTTC
TRBJ1-6 NA TRBV7-9 TRBD1 CASSLDPGGADSPLHF TGTGCCAGCAGCTTAGATCCAGGGGGCGCAGATTCACCCCTCCACTTT